The next 10 T cell receptor beta chains were all read from a single sample in a study of shared clonotypes between healthy human individuals. Assay used: immunoSEQ multiplex PCR; TCRdb lists only in-frame clones, some missing. The sample contains a few hundred thousand clones, 70% to 85% of which appear only once. The material sequenced was PBMCs. Receptors were obtained from a woman aged 40 to 49 in good health. Some clones in this sample may be carry-over from other donors' samples.

The table lists this clone with a count of one. The J gene is TRBJ1-1, the V gene TRBV2; no clear D. The CDR3 length is 13 residues. The V gene's germline CDR1 is SNHLY and CDR2 FYNNEI. Deletions cut 3 bases from V and 1 base from J, with 6 bases between. The CDR3 region is CASSDFENTEAFF. CDR3 sequence (DNA): TGTGCCAGCAGTGATTTTGAGAACACTGAAGCTTTCTTT. The variable domain in full, with the rest retrieved from reference TRBV2 and TRBJ1-1, is EPEVTQTPSHQVTQMGQEVILRCVPISNHLYFYWYRQILGQKVEFLVSFYNNEISEKSEIFDDQFSVERPDGSNFTLKIRSTKLEDSAMYFCASSDFENTEAFFGQGTRLTVV.

About this clone itself: Other DNA sequences in the same sample also yield this CDR3. This chain links TRBV28 with TRBJ2-3; a weak D match, TRBD1 (6 bases). Trimming stripped 6 bases from V and 4 bases from J, with 17 bases between. The CDR3 extends over 15 amino acids. Germline V gives CDR1 MDHEN, CDR2 SYDVKM. The CDR3 region has the DNA TGTGCCAGCAGAACGTTGCAGGGGCTTTCAGATACGCAGTATTTT. Translated, it gives CASRTLQGLSDTQYF.

J is TRBJ1-6 and V is TRBV27; TRBD1 matches 8 bases. With V trimmed by 4 bases and J by 10 bases, 15 bases remained unmatched. This CDR3 has 17 residues. Germline loops: CDR1 MNHEY, CDR2 SMNVEV (reference sequence). The CDR3 DNA sequence: TGTGCCAGCAGTTCCCTGACAAGACAGGGGAGGGGATCACCCCTCCACTTT. Its protein is CASSSLTRQGRGSPLHF.

This clone was counted only a few times. The chain employs TRBV7-2 and TRBJ2-7; D may be TRBD2 (6 bases). The CDR3 totals 15 residues. CDR1 SGHTA and CDR2 FQGNSA come from the germline V gene. V was clipped by 2 bases and J by 2 bases, with 13 bases between them. This CDR3 reads CASSLRAGRPYEQYF. DNA for the CDR3: TGTGCCAGCAGCTTAAGGGCGGGACGGCCCTACGAGCAGTACTTC. Full variable domain (missing parts from reference TRBV7-2 and TRBJ2-7): GAGVSQSPSNKVTEKGKDVELRCDPISGHTALYWYRQSLGQGLEFLIYFQGNSAPDKSGLPSDRFSAERTGGSVSTLTIQRTQQEDSAVYLCASSLRAGRPYEQYFGPGTRLTVT.

The V call is TRBV6-4, the J call TRBJ2-1; perhaps D is TRBD1 or TRBD2 (5 bases each). Germline assignment: CDR1 MRHNA and CDR2 SNTAGT. Trimming cost V 4 bases and J 8 bases, with 12 bases left between them. CDR3 length: 13 residues. DNA for the CDR3: TGTGCCAGCAGTGGCCAAGAGGGGTATGAGCAGTTCTTC. It specifies CASSGQEGYEQFF.

The J gene is TRBJ2-1, the V gene TRBV6-6, with TRBD2 identical over 8 bases. The length of the CDR3 is 13 residues. V lost 2 bases, J lost 7 bases, and 1 base stayed unmatched. CDR1 is MNHNY, CDR2 SVGAGI, per germline (reference sequence). The CDR3 sequence: CASSYTSGNEQFF. The CDR3 DNA reads TGTGCCAGCAGTTACACTAGCGGAAATGAGCAGTTCTTC.

The V call is TRBV28, the J call TRBJ2-7; 10 nucleotides line up with TRBD1. V lost 7 bases, J lost 2 bases, and 5 bases stayed unmatched. Germline CDR1 MDHEN, CDR2 SYDVKM. This CDR3 has 14 residues. The CDR3 spells CASIPGTGAYEQYF. The CDR3 DNA follows: TGTGCCAGCATCCCCGGGACAGGGGCCTACGAGCAGTACTTC.

The chain uses TRBV5-1 and TRBJ2-7; D may be TRBD1 (5 bases). Trimming removed 1 base from V and 2 bases from J, with 13 bases in between. Germline CDR1 SGHRS, CDR2 YFSETQ. There are 15 residues in the CDR3. This CDR3 is CASSLSPGRPYEQYF. Written as DNA, the CDR3 is TGCGCCAGCAGCTTGTCTCCAGGGCGTCCCTACGAGCAGTACTTC.

This clone was counted ten times or more. The rearrangement links TRBV10-1 to TRBJ2-4; no clear D gene. Trimming pared 3 bases from V and 0 bases from J, leaving 12 bases between. There are 16 residues in the CDR3. CDR1 is WNHNN and CDR2 is SYGVQD in the germline V gene (reference sequence). In DNA form, the CDR3 reads TGCGCCAGCAGTGAATTTAGGGATCTAGCCAAAAACATTCAGTACTTC. This gives the protein CASSEFRDLAKNIQYF.

This chain uses TRBV7-8 with TRBJ2-7; D possibly uses TRBD1 or TRBD2 (5 bases each). CDR3 length: 14 residues. The germline V gene has CDR1 SGHVS and CDR2 FQNEAQ. The V end lost 3 bases, the J end lost 7 bases, and 16 bases lay between the germline ends. DNA of the CDR3: TGTGCCAGCAGCTTCCAGCGAGCCGAGGGGGAGCAGTACTTC. This gives the protein CASSFQRAEGEQYF.